A single sample is the source of the 27 T cell receptor beta chains below, sequenced in a study of beta chain features in type 1 diabetes. Whole-study results and caveats: Patients with Type 1 diabetes showed moderately but significantly shorter TCRB CDR3s in all four CD4+ subsets.

Which antigens these TCRs recognize remains unknown. Isolated RNA was reverse transcribed in full, so expressed TCRB transcripts were sequenced. Assay: immunoSEQ multiplex PCR; the TCRdb copy retains only in-frame clones and omits some. The sample includes hundreds of thousands of clones, about an eighth of them seen just once. Sequencing was carried out using naive CD4+ T cells from blood. The receptors were sampled from a man aged 18 to 30 with type 1 diabetes.

The table lists this clone with a few counts. V and J are TRBV6-5 and TRBJ1-1, with TRBD1 identical over 7 bases. V lost 4 bases and J lost 8; bases outside the gene matches: 13. This CDR3 comprises 15 residues. The germline gives CDR1 MNHEY, CDR2 SVGAGI. The CDR3 region is CASSSRSGRGAEAFF. Here the CDR3 DNA reads TGTGCCAGCAGTTCCCGATCCGGCAGGGGGGCAGAAGCTTTCTTT.

This clone turned up a few times. CDR3 nucleotides: TGTGCCTGGAGCCCAATTAGAGTTGGGACCGGATCCACTGAAGCTTTCTTT. Protein sequence: CAWSPIRVGTGSTEAFF. The chain couples TRBV30 to TRBJ1-1, with a possible D match to TRBD1 (5 bases). V was cut by 3 bases and J by 4 bases, with 24 bases left in between. The CDR3 extends over 17 amino acids. Germline CDR1 is GTSNPN and CDR2 is SVGIG (reference sequence).

V is TRBV15 and J is TRBJ1-2, with 8 bases that match TRBD1. V gave up 4 bases and J gave up 4 bases; unmatched junction bases: 8. Germline lookup yields CDR1 LNHNV and CDR2 YYDKDF (reference sequence). The CDR3 runs to 15 residues. The CDR3 loop is CATSTRQGRLYGYTF. In DNA form, the CDR3 reads TGTGCCACCAGCACGAGACAGGGGCGCCTCTATGGCTACACCTTC.

This clone has more than one count but fewer than ten. The V call is TRBV7-2, the J call TRBJ2-5; TRBD2 matches at 10 bases. Per germline, CDR1 SGHTA and CDR2 FQGNSA. The CDR3 sequence is 15 residues long. V shed 8 bases, J shed 5 bases, and the junction held 11 bases outside the gene matches. CDR3 protein: CASRRTSGSWETQYF. CDR3 bases: TGTGCCAGCCGCCGGACTAGCGGTTCATGGGAGACCCAGTACTTC.

The gene calls are TRBV4-3 and TRBJ2-1; D is perhaps TRBD2 (5 bases). CDR1 and CDR2 (germline): LGHNA, YSLEER. V was cut by 0 bases and J by 1 base, with 13 bases left in between. The CDR3 consists of 17 residues. Written as DNA, the CDR3 is TGCGCCAGCAGCCAAGACTTGCGGGTACGATCCTACAATGAGCAGTTCTTC. Protein product: CASSQDLRVRSYNEQFF.

The rearrangement joins TRBV2 to TRBJ2-3; 9 bases agree with TRBD1. The CDR3 totals 15 residues. The germline CDR1 and CDR2 sequences are SNHLY and FYNNEI. Trimming took 9 bases from V and 2 from J; bases not matched to a gene: 9. CDR3 residues: CASTGQGKTTDTQYF. DNA of the CDR3: TGTGCCAGTACAGGACAGGGGAAGACCACAGATACGCAGTATTTT. The complete variable domain, with remaining parts taken from reference TRBV2 and TRBJ2-3, reads EPEVTQTPSHQVTQMGQEVILRCVPISNHLYFYWYRQILGQKVEFLVSFYNNEISEKSEIFDDQFSVERPDGSNFTLKIRSTKLEDSAMYFCASTGQGKTTDTQYFGPGTRLTVL.

This clone was counted a few times. The genes are TRBV7-2 and TRBJ2-7, with D perhaps assigned TRBD1 or TRBD2 (5 bases each). Germline assignment: CDR1 SGHTA and CDR2 FQGNSA. V shed 6 bases and J shed 7 bases, with 10 bases lying between them. The CDR3 runs 11 residues. The chain's CDR3 is CASSSGGEQYF. As DNA, the CDR3 is TGTGCCAGCAGTTCTGGGGGTGAGCAGTACTTC.

V usage is TRBV29-1 and J usage is TRBJ2-5; the D call may be TRBD1 or TRBD2 (5 bases each). From germline, CDR1 is SQVTM and CDR2 ANQGSEA. The CDR3 extends over 12 amino acids. Trimming pared 6 bases from V and 10 bases from J, leaving 18 bases between. The CDR3 sequence: CSVQPGPASQYF. DNA for the CDR3: TGCAGCGTCCAACCGGGGCCGGCGAGCCAGTACTTC.

V gene TRBV7-2 combines with J gene TRBJ2-3; D is uncertain. Germline values: CDR1 SGHTA, CDR2 FQGNSA. The CDR3 runs 13 residues. Between the trimmed V and J ends, which lost 7 bases and 4 bases, there was a span of 12 bases. CDR3 DNA: TGTGCCAGCAACACCCGTGGGTCAGATACGCAGTATTTT. Amino acid sequence: CASNTRGSDTQYF.

This clone has just a few counts. This sequence joins TRBV15 and TRBJ1-2; D is unclear. V was clipped by 3 bases and J by 4 bases, with 6 bases between them. The CDR3 totals 12 residues. Germline CDR1 reads LNHNV; CDR2 reads YYDKDF (reference sequence). CDR3 sequence (DNA): TGTGCCACCAGCAGGGACGGCTATGGCTACACCTTC. This codes for CATSRDGYGYTF.

The CDR3 DNA reads TGTGCCAGCAGCGTTAGCGGAGGGGGCCGGGGCACTGAAGCTTTCTTT. Its translation: CASSVSGGGRGTEAFF. The chain has TRBV7-9 and TRBJ1-1, with 7 bases lining up with TRBD1. CDR1 is SEHNR, CDR2 FQNEAQ, per germline (reference sequence). The CDR3 is 16 residues long. V lost 5 bases and J lost 4; bases outside the gene matches: 13.

This clone was seen more than once but under ten times. The gene calls are TRBV28 and TRBJ1-1; no clear D gene. From germline, CDR1 is MDHEN and CDR2 SYDVKM. The V end lost 7 bases, the J end lost 1 base, and 10 bases lay between the germline ends. The CDR3 is made up of 13 amino acids. In nucleotides, the CDR3 is TGTGCCAGCAACCCTAGTGGGAACACTGAAGCTTTCTTT. Translating gives CASNPSGNTEAFF. The full variable domain, rest sourced from reference TRBV28 and TRBJ1-1, is DVKVTQSSRYLVKRTGEKVFLECVQDMDHENMFWYRQDPGLGLRLIYFSYDVKMKEKGDIPEGYSVSREKKERFSLILESASTNQTSMYLCASNPSGNTEAFFGQGTRLTVV.

Details on this clone: The sample contains more than one DNA sequence encoding this CDR3. The genes are TRBV7-9 and TRBJ2-3; the match to TRBD1 covers 8 bases. The ends lost 1 base at V and 6 bases at J; junction bases unmatched: 3. The CDR3 sequence is 14 residues long. CDR1 is SEHNR, CDR2 FQNEAQ, per germline (reference sequence). The CDR3 loop is CASSLGQGADTQYF. CDR3 coding DNA: TGTGCCAGCAGCTTAGGGCAGGGGGCTGATACGCAGTATTTT.

This clone has just a few counts. The CDR3 DNA reads as TGTGCCTGGATGGGGGGTCCCTCCTACGAGCAGTACTTC. Its translation is CAWMGGPSYEQYF. This rearrangement joins TRBV30 to TRBJ2-7; TRBD2 might be the D (6 bases). Trimming shortened V by 4 bases and J by 0 bases, and 10 bases separated the two germline ends. The CDR3 runs 13 residues. Germline CDR1 reads GTSNPN; CDR2 reads SVGIG (reference sequence).

The chain joins TRBV5-4 to TRBJ2-7; no reliable D call. The germline V gene encodes CDR1 SGHNT and CDR2 YYREEE (reference sequence). The CDR3 spans 12 residues. V shed 0 bases and J shed 5 bases, with 6 bases lying between them. The CDR3 is CASSLDWDEQYF. DNA for the CDR3: TGTGCCAGCAGCTTGGATTGGGACGAGCAGTACTTC.

Notes on this clone: Given a far larger clone just one base away, this is likely a sequencing read error. The CDR3 here is CASSFYNEQFF. As DNA, the CDR3 is TGTGCCAGCAGCTTTTACAATGAGCAGTTCTTC. This chain connects TRBV6-6 to TRBJ2-1; no clear D gene. CDR1 is MNHNY and CDR2 is SVGAGI in the germline V gene (reference sequence). Trimming pared 6 bases from V and 4 bases from J, leaving 4 bases between. The CDR3 totals 11 residues.

The chain is built from TRBV11-2 and TRBJ1-1; D not resolved. The CDR3 runs 15 residues. Germline values: CDR1 SGHAT, CDR2 FQNNGV. Trimming took 1 base from V and 4 from J, leaving 13 bases between them. The CDR3 sequence: CASSLATGRSTEAFF. The CDR3 coding sequence is TGTGCCAGCAGCTTAGCAACCGGGCGGAGCACTGAAGCTTTCTTT. Based on the CDR3 plus reference TRBV11-2 and TRBJ1-1, the full variable domain is EAGVAQSPRYKIIEKRQSVAFWCNPISGHATLYWYQQILGQGPKLLIQFQNNGVVDDSQLPKDRFSAERLKGVDSTLKIQPAKLEDSAVYLCASSLATGRSTEAFFGQGTRLTVV.

The gene calls are TRBV30 and TRBJ2-3; either TRBD1 or TRBD2 may supply D (5 bases each). V was pared by 0 bases and J by 0 bases, with 10 bases between. CDR1 is GTSNPN and CDR2 is SVGIG in the germline V gene (reference sequence). This CDR3 is 15 amino acids long. In DNA, the CDR3 is TGTGCCTGGAGTGTATTGAGGGGTAGCACAGATACGCAGTATTTT. This sequence encodes CAWSVLRGSTDTQYF.

The sample holds a few counts of this clone. The V and J genes are TRBV4-1 and TRBJ2-1, with TRBD2 matching over 7 bases. The trim removed 0 bases at V and 5 bases at J, leaving 13 bases unmatched. This CDR3 has 18 residues. Germline CDR1 reads MGHRA; CDR2 reads YSYEKL. CDR3 coding DNA: TGCGCCAGCAGCCAAGATACACCGGAGTCGGGAGGCAACAATGAGCAGTTCTTC. As protein: CASSQDTPESGGNNEQFF.

The chain uses TRBV14 and TRBJ2-2; no clear D gene. V dropped 0 bases and J dropped 5 bases, with 16 bases sitting between them. CDR1 is SGHDN, CDR2 FVKESK, per germline. The CDR3 has 17 residues. CDR3 sequence reads: CASSQDRTEYVTGELFF. CDR3 bases: TGTGCCAGCAGCCAAGACCGCACGGAGTATGTGACCGGGGAGCTGTTTTTT.

J is TRBJ2-3 and V is TRBV30; D remains unclear. CDR3 length: 11 residues. The ends were cut back, 5 bases at V and 2 bases at J, with 5 bases in the middle. Looked up from germline, CDR1 is GTSNPN and CDR2 is SVGIG (reference sequence). Written as DNA, the CDR3 is TGTGCCTGGGAGCCCACAGATACGCAGTATTTT. It encodes CAWEPTDTQYF.

This clone appeared a few times. V and J are TRBV30 and TRBJ1-5, with 7 bases that match TRBD1. The J segment lost 7 bases and the V segment lost 1 base, leaving 7 bases of the junction unmatched. The CDR3 contains 14 residues. CDR1 and CDR2 from the germline V gene are GTSNPN and SVGIG (reference sequence). Here the CDR3 DNA reads TGTGCCTGGAGTGGTCACAGGGGAGGGCAGCCCCAGCATTTT. Its protein product is CAWSGHRGGQPQHF.

This clone was counted only a few times. The same CDR3 also results from other DNA sequences found in this sample. The V gene is TRBV7-9, the J gene TRBJ1-1; D is ambiguous. The germline V gene has CDR1 SEHNR and CDR2 FQNEAQ (reference sequence). The ends were cut back, 5 bases at V and 0 bases at J, with 7 bases in the middle. This CDR3 contains 13 residues. The CDR3 is CASSLEMNTEAFF. The CDR3 nucleotides are TGTGCCAGCAGCCTTGAGATGAACACTGAAGCTTTCTTT.

The sample holds a few counts of this clone. This chain links TRBV9 with TRBJ2-1; 8 bases agree with TRBD1. The V gene's germline CDR1 is SGDLS and CDR2 YYNGEE. The CDR3 totals 15 residues. J was trimmed by 5 bases and V by 0 bases; bases with no gene match: 4. The CDR3 reads CASSVAQGGNNEQFF. CDR3 sequence (DNA): TGTGCCAGCAGCGTAGCACAGGGGGGTAACAATGAGCAGTTCTTC.

This clone was counted between two and nine times. The V call is TRBV7-3, the J call TRBJ2-3, with 13 bases fitting TRBD2. CDR3 length: 16 residues. Germline CDR1 and CDR2: SGHTA and FQGTGA. With V trimmed by 5 bases and J by 6 bases, 8 bases remained unmatched. The CDR3, as DNA: TGTGCCAGCAGCCCCACTAGCGGGGGGGCCGGGGATACGCAGTATTTT. Its protein is CASSPTSGGAGDTQYF.

The sample holds a few counts of this clone. The gene calls are TRBV5-1 and TRBJ1-1, with D perhaps matching TRBD1 (5 bases). This CDR3 has 14 amino acids. Trimming pared 0 bases from V and 1 base from J, leaving 7 bases between. Germline loops: CDR1 SGHRS, CDR2 YFSETQ. The CDR3 bases are TGCGCCAGCAGCTTGGGGGGCCCGAACACTGAAGCTTTCTTT. The encoded protein is CASSLGGPNTEAFF.

This clone was recorded a few times. This chain links TRBV18 with TRBJ2-7; the match to TRBD1 covers 11 bases. The CDR3 spans 15 residues. The V gene end was trimmed by 4 bases and the J gene end by 6 bases; junction bases not matched to a gene: 8. The germline V gene has CDR1 KGHSH and CDR2 LQKENI. The CDR3 DNA follows: TGTGCCAGCTCACGGTTGGGACAGGGGGTCGCCGAGCAGTACTTC. This gives the protein CASSRLGQGVAEQYF.